The 30 T cell receptor beta chains below come from one sample, sequenced in a study of response to subunit inactivated influenza vaccine. TCRdb re-analysed the RT-PCR reads in MiXCR, keeping a single row per CDR3 protein. This sample has around 530,000 distinct CDR3 sequences, with approximately 10% found just once. Sequenced here: PBMCs from blood, sampled on the day of vaccination. All receptors come from a man aged 45 to 65 who received an inactivated influenza vaccine.

This clonotype was recorded many times. V is TRBV7-9 and J is TRBJ2-5; D remains ambiguous. Germline V gene sequence: CDR1 SEHNR, CDR2 FQNEAQ (reference sequence). Trimming took 2 bases from V and 5 from J, leaving 6 bases between them. This CDR3 has 12 amino acids. The CDR3 DNA follows: TGTGCCAGCAGCTTAAGTGCGGAGACCCAGTACTTC. As protein: CASSLSAETQYF.

A few counts support this clonotype. The J gene is TRBJ2-1, the V gene TRBV5-1, with D possibly matching TRBD1 (5 bases). The CDR3 loop spans 14 amino acids. Germline V gene sequence: CDR1 SGHRS, CDR2 YFSETQ. V shed 3 bases and J shed 3 bases, with 10 bases lying between them. The DNA for the CDR3 is TGCGCCAGCAGCTCTGGACAAAACTACAATGAGCAGTTCTTC. This sequence encodes CASSSGQNYNEQFF.

This clonotype has more than one count but fewer than ten. V usage is TRBV7-9 and J usage is TRBJ2-1; D call uncertain. V was clipped by 5 bases and J by 6 bases, with 11 bases between them. Germline CDR1 and CDR2: SEHNR and FQNEAQ (reference sequence). The CDR3 spans 13 residues. CDR3 coding DNA: TGTGCCAGCAGCCGCGGAGCCCCCAATGAGCAGTTCTTC. Translation gives CASSRGAPNEQFF.

This clonotype has more than one count but fewer than ten. V and J are TRBV5-1 and TRBJ2-5; D not resolved. CDR3 length: 13 residues. V was shortened by 0 bases and J by 5 bases, with 8 bases between the two germline ends. Per germline, CDR1 SGHRS and CDR2 YFSETQ. The CDR3 loop is CASSLAVGETQYF. The DNA for the CDR3 is TGCGCCAGCAGCTTGGCCGTCGGGGAGACCCAGTACTTC.

The table lists this clonotype with a few counts. The chain has TRBV6-1 and TRBJ1-3; no clear D gene. V lost 10 bases and J 0 bases, leaving 13 bases between the germline ends. The length of the CDR3 is 14 residues. CDR1 is MNHNS and CDR2 is SASEGT in the germline V gene. CDR3 sequence: CATQVFSSGNTIYF. Here the CDR3 DNA reads TGTGCCACCCAGGTTTTCAGCTCTGGAAACACCATATATTTT.

The chain has TRBV7-9 and TRBJ2-7, with D possibly matching TRBD2 (5 bases). The ends were cut back, 0 bases at V and 2 bases at J, with 11 bases in the middle. The CDR3 is made up of 15 amino acids. Looked up from germline, CDR1 is SEHNR and CDR2 is FQNEAQ (reference sequence). CDR3 amino acids: CASSLASGSTYEQYF. As DNA, the CDR3 is TGTGCCAGCAGCTTAGCGTCGGGATCTACCTACGAGCAGTACTTC. Full variable domain (outside the CDR3, taken from reference TRBV7-9 and TRBJ2-7): DTGVSQNPRHKITKRGQNVTFRCDPISEHNRLYWYRQTLGQGPEFLTYFQNEAQLEKSRLLSDRFSAERPKGSFSTLEIQRTEQGDSAMYLCASSLASGSTYEQYFGPGTRLTVT.

J is TRBJ2-3 and V is TRBV15; 7 positions match TRBD2. CDR3 length: 16 residues. Trimming removed 1 base from V and 2 bases from J; junction bases left unmatched: 6. Germline CDR1 is LNHNV and CDR2 is YYDKDF (reference sequence). CDR3 sequence: CATSRVGGGYTDTQYF. The CDR3 bases are TGTGCCACCAGCAGAGTCGGCGGGGGATACACAGATACGCAGTATTTT. Complete variable domain (other parts from reference TRBV15 and TRBJ2-3): DAMVIQNPRYQVTQFGKPVTLSCSQTLNHNVMYWYQQKSSQAPKLLFHYYDKDFNNEADTPDNFQSRRPNTSFCFLDIRSPGLGDTAMYLCATSRVGGGYTDTQYFGPGTRLTVL.

In this sample, this clonotype turned up many times. The CDR3 DNA sequence: TGTGCCAGCAGATATAAGCGGGACGTTTCCTACAATGAGCAGTTCTTC. Translated: CASRYKRDVSYNEQFF. The chain is built from TRBV6-2 or TRBV6-3 and TRBJ2-1; 7 positions match TRBD2. The CDR3 spans 16 residues. Germline CDR1 and CDR2: MNHEY and SVGEGT. Germline trimming cut 6 bases from V and 1 base from J; bases unmatched to any gene: 9.

This clonotype was counted at least ten times. The rearrangement uses TRBV20-1 and TRBJ2-6; no definite D call. The V end lost 1 base, the J end lost 1 base, and 2 bases lay between the germline ends. The V gene's germline CDR1 is DFQATT and CDR2 SNEGSKA (reference sequence). The CDR3 sequence is 13 residues long. The CDR3 sequence: CSARVSGANVLTF. In DNA, the CDR3 is TGCAGTGCTAGAGTTTCTGGGGCCAACGTCCTGACTTTC.

Notes on this clonotype: A much bigger clone sits one base away, suggesting this may be a read error. V and J are TRBV5-1 and TRBJ2-5; D call uncertain. Trimming pared 3 bases from V and 2 bases from J, leaving 14 bases between. This CDR3 comprises 15 residues. Per the germline V gene, CDR1 is SGHRS and CDR2 is YFSETQ. The chain's CDR3 is CASSSSSTVQETQYF. The CDR3 bases are TGCGCCAGCAGCTCGTCGTCGACGGTGCAAGAGACCCAGTACTTC.

The chain employs TRBV20-1 and TRBJ2-3, with D possibly being TRBD2 (5 bases). Germline V gene data show CDR1 as DFQATT and CDR2 as SNEGSKA (reference sequence). The CDR3 length is 13 residues. Trimming took off 5 bases at V and 2 bases at J, with 11 bases between the two ends. The CDR3 region is CSAGRGNTDTQYF. CDR3 coding DNA: TGCAGTGCTGGGCGAGGGAACACAGATACGCAGTATTTT.

The V gene is TRBV4-3, the J gene TRBJ1-2, with 7 bases that match TRBD1. After removal of 4 bases from V and 4 bases from J, the junction contained 9 bases not matched to a gene. Germline V gives CDR1 LGHNA, CDR2 YSLEER. CDR3 length: 15 amino acids. CDR3 in DNA: TGCGCCAGCAGCCCCTACTCGGGACAGTTCTATGGCTACACCTTC. It is translated as CASSPYSGQFYGYTF.

This clonotype was seen more than once but under ten times. The gene calls are TRBV5-8 and TRBJ1-1, with D tentatively TRBD1 (5 bases). V was cut by 0 bases and J by 1 base, with 19 bases left in between. The CDR3 loop spans 18 amino acids. Germline CDR1 and CDR2: SGHTS and YDEGEE. The CDR3 sequence is CASSLGGARQFGNTEAFF. DNA for the CDR3: TGTGCCAGCAGCTTGGGGGGTGCCCGACAGTTTGGGAACACTGAAGCTTTCTTT. Combining the CDR3 with reference TRBV5-8 and TRBJ1-1 gives the whole variable domain EAGVTQSPTHLIKTRGQQATLRCSPISGHTSVYWYQQALGLGLQFLLWYDEGEERNRGNFPPRFSGRQFPNYSSELNVNALELEDSALYLCASSLGGARQFGNTEAFFGQGTRLTVV.

This clonotype has a handful of counts. The V and J genes are TRBV29-1 and TRBJ2-1; possible D gene TRBD2, 6 bases. This CDR3 region has 14 residues. V lost 7 bases and J 8 bases, leaving 21 bases between the germline ends. Germline CDR1 is SQVTM and CDR2 is ANQGSEA. CDR3 sequence reads: CSAGPGLTWDEQFF. Written as DNA, the CDR3 is TGCAGCGCAGGCCCGGGACTCACTTGGGATGAGCAGTTCTTC.

The chain couples TRBV24-1 to TRBJ1-3, with D unresolved. Trimming stripped 2 bases from V and 0 bases from J, with 7 bases between. The CDR3 is 15 residues long. Germline CDR1 reads KGHDR; CDR2 reads SFDVKD. CDR3 amino acids: CATSDSKSSGNTIYF. The DNA for the CDR3 is TGTGCCACCAGTGATTCGAAATCCTCTGGAAACACCATATATTTT.

In this sample, this clonotype turned up a few times. The chain is built from TRBV4-2 and TRBJ2-2, with D possibly matching TRBD2 (5 bases). V shed 4 bases and J shed 2 bases, with 14 bases lying between them. The germline gives CDR1 LGHNA, CDR2 YNFKEQ. The CDR3 runs to 16 residues. Here the CDR3 DNA reads TGTGCCAGCAGCCGGACTCAAAGATCTAACACCGGGGAGCTGTTTTTT. Translation: CASSRTQRSNTGELFF.

CDR3: CASSVDRAYEQYF. The DNA of the CDR3 is TGCGCCAGCAGCGTGGACAGGGCCTACGAGCAGTACTTC. The rearrangement links TRBV5-1 to TRBJ2-7; 8 bases line up with TRBD1. The ends lost 4 bases at V and 2 bases at J; junction bases unmatched: 2. The CDR3 spans 13 residues. Germline loops: CDR1 SGHRS, CDR2 YFSETQ.

The CDR3 loop is CASSGTRGHNEQFF. DNA of the CDR3: TGTGCCAGTTCCGGGACTAGGGGACACAATGAGCAGTTCTTC. The chain links TRBV2 to TRBJ2-1; 8 nucleotides align to TRBD2. V trimming: 9 bases; J trimming: 5 bases; junction bases outside the gene matches: 9. The germline gives CDR1 SNHLY, CDR2 FYNNEI. The CDR3 is made up of 14 amino acids. Combining the CDR3 with reference TRBV2 and TRBJ2-1 gives the whole variable domain EPEVTQTPSHQVTQMGQEVILRCVPISNHLYFYWYRQILGQKVEFLVSFYNNEISEKSEIFDDQFSVERPDGSNFTLKIRSTKLEDSAMYFCASSGTRGHNEQFFGPGTRLTVL.

CDR3 loop: CASSPLKGGRGSSYNEQFF. For the CDR3, the DNA is TGTGCCAGCTCACCACTGAAAGGGGGCAGGGGAAGCTCCTACAATGAGCAGTTCTTC. V gene TRBV18 combines with J gene TRBJ2-1; 7 bases map to TRBD1. Trimming took 1 base from V and 0 from J; bases not matched to a gene: 12. There are 19 residues in the CDR3. The V gene's germline CDR1 is KGHSH and CDR2 LQKENI.

The V gene is TRBV20-1, the J gene TRBJ1-1; 8 bases are shared with TRBD1. CDR1 is DFQATT and CDR2 is SNEGSKA in the germline V gene (reference sequence). Trimming took 3 bases from V and 3 from J; bases not matched to a gene: 12. The CDR3 has 16 amino acids. This CDR3 is CSASPLGTGRDTEAFF. The CDR3 DNA reads as TGCAGTGCTAGCCCCCTTGGGACAGGCAGGGACACTGAAGCTTTCTTT.

This clonotype was counted only a few times. This chain links TRBV19 with TRBJ2-2; TRBD1 might be the D (6 bases). Per the germline V gene, CDR1 is LNHDA and CDR2 is SQIVND (reference sequence). CDR3 length: 15 amino acids. Trimming shortened V by 6 bases and J by 1 base, and 12 bases separated the two germline ends. DNA of the CDR3: TGTGCCAGTAGACCCCCGGACAGGAACACCGGGGAGCTGTTTTTT. It translates to CASRPPDRNTGELFF.

This clonotype has just a few counts. The chain uses TRBV2 and TRBJ2-1, with a tentative D call TRBD1 (6 bases). Trimming took off 6 bases at V and 0 bases at J, with 24 bases between the two ends. CDR1 and CDR2 (germline): SNHLY, FYNNEI. The CDR3 covers 19 residues. CDR3 amino acids: CASSPFTGRRGSSYNEQFF. For the CDR3, the DNA is TGTGCCAGCAGCCCCTTTACAGGGCGACGCGGGTCCTCCTACAATGAGCAGTTCTTC.

The sample holds a few counts of this clonotype. The chain recombines TRBV4-1 with TRBJ2-1; 9 bases map to TRBD2. Germline-derived CDR1 and CDR2 are MGHRA and YSYEKL. The CDR3 is 16 amino acids. V trimming: 3 bases; J trimming: 2 bases; junction bases outside the gene matches: 5. CDR3 sequence: CASSHLAGDTYNEQFF. CDR3 nucleotide sequence: TGCGCCAGCAGCCATTTAGCGGGAGACACCTACAATGAGCAGTTCTTC.

This clonotype has just a few counts. The gene calls are TRBV18 and TRBJ1-1; D perhaps matches TRBD1 (5 bases). CDR1 and CDR2 (germline): KGHSH, LQKENI. The germline V and J ends were trimmed by 8 bases and 4 bases, with 14 bases remaining between them. CDR3 length: 13 amino acids. This CDR3 is CASTRDGSTEAFF. The CDR3 DNA follows: TGTGCCAGCACCCGGGACGGTTCCACTGAAGCTTTCTTT.

This clonotype was seen many times. V and J are TRBV24-1 and TRBJ2-1; 11 bases map to TRBD2. Germline-derived CDR1 and CDR2 are KGHDR and SFDVKD. J gave up 0 bases and V 9 bases, and 12 bases lay outside the gene matches. The CDR3 runs to 18 residues. The DNA for the CDR3 is TGTGCCACCGCGTCCGGGACTAGCGGACCTACCTCCTACAATGAGCAGTTCTTC. The encoded protein is CATASGTSGPTSYNEQFF.

The gene calls are TRBV29-1 and TRBJ2-1, with D unclear. CDR1 is SQVTM, CDR2 ANQGSEA, per germline. The CDR3 contains 15 residues. With 0 bases removed from V and 0 bases from J, the gap between germline ends came to 9 bases. This CDR3 is CSVEEGFGSYNEQFF. CDR3 coding DNA: TGCAGCGTTGAAGAAGGTTTTGGCTCCTACAATGAGCAGTTCTTC.

This clonotype was counted at least ten times. This chain uses TRBV20-1 with TRBJ2-3; 10 nucleotides agree with TRBD2. J lost 2 bases, V lost 4 bases, and 12 bases had no gene match. Germline-derived CDR1 and CDR2 are DFQATT and SNEGSKA (reference sequence). The CDR3 extends over 17 amino acids. CDR3 coding DNA: TGCAGTGCTACCTCACTCAGCGGACTAGCGGACACAGATACGCAGTATTTT. Translated: CSATSLSGLADTDTQYF.

V usage is TRBV7-8 and J usage is TRBJ2-1; 7 nucleotides line up with TRBD2. Germline-derived CDR1 and CDR2 are SGHVS and FQNEAQ. The length of the CDR3 is 14 residues. V lost 6 bases to trimming and J lost 7 bases; unmatched junction nucleotides: 9. The CDR3 coding sequence is TGTGCCAGCAGTGAGCGGGAATCGGGGAATGAGCAGTTCTTC. Translation gives CASSERESGNEQFF.

The chain joins TRBV4-1 to TRBJ2-5, with TRBD2 matching over 8 bases. With 1 base clipped from V and 10 bases from J, the junction kept 14 bases outside the gene matches. Per the germline V gene, CDR1 is MGHRA and CDR2 is YSYEKL. The CDR3 extends over 16 amino acids. In nucleotides, the CDR3 is TGCGCCAGCAGCCAAGCGTTAGGCAAGGAGGGACTAGGCCAGTACTTC. Residues: CASSQALGKEGLGQYF.

The rearrangement links TRBV7-2 to TRBJ1-3; the D gene is possibly TRBD1 (5 bases). CDR3 length: 15 residues. Germline V lookup: CDR1 SGHTA, CDR2 FQGNSA. V was pared by 1 base and J by 2 bases, with 9 bases between. The CDR3 region has the DNA TGTGCCAGCAGCTTAGTTGTGGGGGCTGGAAACACCATATATTTT. Translating gives CASSLVVGAGNTIYF.